This note documents a single T cell receptor beta chain sequence. A second about 7 to 11 cycle PCR used barcoded and J-beta primers. Unique molecular identifiers of 12 random nucleotides labeled each cDNA. TCRdb re-analysed the 5' RACE reads in MiXCR, keeping a single row per CDR3 protein. The data show roughly 730,000 distinct CDR3 sequences, roughly 50% seen once. This entry belongs to a study of blood T cells in healthy people across ages. This CDR3 region has 12 residues. V dropped 2 bases and J dropped 10 bases, with 9 bases sitting between them. In germline, CDR1 is LGHDT, CDR2 YNNKEL (reference sequence).

The material sequenced was blood. This clonotype was obtained from a man aged 40-49 years in good health. This chain uses TRBV3-1 with TRBJ2-1; the D call may be TRBD1 or TRBD2 (5 bases each). The CDR3 DNA reads TGTGCCAGCAGCCAACCGAGGGGAGAGCAGTTCTTC. Its translation: CASSQPRGEQFF.